This T cell receptor beta chain was sequenced in a study of blood T cell repertoires in COVID-19. Study overall: The United States, Italy and Spain were the sources of the acute and convalescent COVID-19 samples. Nucleic acid was either cDNA or gDNA, and it came from T cells, B-cell-depleted T cells, or PBMCs.

As originally analysed: Researchers report that nucleated cell counts were estimated from reference gene primer amplification. Clones were read by immunoSEQ multiplex PCR, and TCRdb kept only the in-frame ones, dropping some. D and trimming were read from the DNA, whereas the V and J calls and clone size are those reported in that table. The sample lists 37,000 or so clones; under 90% were seen once. The CDR3 extends over 12 amino acids. V was shortened by 6 bases and J by 4 bases, with 8 bases between the two germline ends. The TCR sequence derives from a man aged 70-80 years with acute or convalescent COVID-19. The J gene is TRBJ2-3, the V gene TRBV12-3 or TRBV12-4, with D hard to call. Material: peripheral blood. The CDR3 DNA reads as TGTGCCAGCAGCCCCCCGGCAGATACGCAGTATTTT. Amino acids: CASSPPADTQYF.